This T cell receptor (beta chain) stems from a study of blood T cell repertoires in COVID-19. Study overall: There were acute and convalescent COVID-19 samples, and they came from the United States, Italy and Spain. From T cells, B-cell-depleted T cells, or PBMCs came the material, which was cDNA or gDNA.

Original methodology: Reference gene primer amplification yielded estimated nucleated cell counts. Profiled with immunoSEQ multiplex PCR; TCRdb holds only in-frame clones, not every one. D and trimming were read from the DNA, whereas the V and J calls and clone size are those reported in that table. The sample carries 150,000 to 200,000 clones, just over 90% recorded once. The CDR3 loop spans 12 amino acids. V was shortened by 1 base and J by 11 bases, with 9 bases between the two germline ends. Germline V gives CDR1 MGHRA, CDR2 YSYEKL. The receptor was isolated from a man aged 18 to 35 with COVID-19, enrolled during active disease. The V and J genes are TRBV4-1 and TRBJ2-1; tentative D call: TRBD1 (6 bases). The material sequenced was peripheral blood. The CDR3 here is CASSQGDTQQFF. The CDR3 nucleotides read TGCGCCAGCAGCCAAGGGGACACCCAGCAGTTCTTC.